One sample yielded the 13 T cell receptor beta chains listed below, sequenced in a study of blood T cell repertoires in COVID-19. Assay used: immunoSEQ multiplex PCR; TCRdb lists only in-frame clones, some missing. The data show 380,000 or so clones, around 87% seen once. Sequenced: PBMCs or T cells enriched from blood (not recorded which). Every receptor here comes from a man between 25 and 39 years old who had recovered from COVID-19.

This clone appeared a few times. The gene calls are TRBV5-1 and TRBJ1-2; 8 bases align to TRBD1. The CDR3 is 15 residues long. Per the germline V gene, CDR1 is SGHRS and CDR2 is YFSETQ. Germline trimming cut 4 bases from V and 3 bases from J; bases unmatched to any gene: 8. The chain's CDR3 is CASSPAGGNDYGYTF. CDR3 coding DNA: TGCGCCAGCAGCCCGGCAGGGGGCAACGACTATGGCTACACCTTC.

This rearrangement joins TRBV11-2 to TRBJ1-1; D remains unclear. V was pared by 4 bases and J by 4 bases, with 4 bases between. Germline assignment: CDR1 SGHAT and CDR2 FQNNGV. CDR3 length: 11 residues. This CDR3 is CASSSITEAFF. In DNA, the CDR3 is TGTGCCAGCAGCTCTATCACTGAAGCTTTCTTT.

This clone has more than one count but fewer than ten. The V and J genes are TRBV12-3 or TRBV12-4 and TRBJ1-5; 7 nucleotides match TRBD1. The trim removed 3 bases at V and 8 bases at J, leaving 4 bases unmatched. This CDR3 has 13 amino acids. The CDR3 reads CASSFARGEPQHF. The DNA for the CDR3 is TGTGCCAGCAGTTTTGCCAGGGGGGAGCCCCAGCATTTT.

This clone was detected only a few times. The rearrangement joins TRBV3-1 (or the pseudogene TRBV3-2) to TRBJ1-5; 7 bases align to TRBD1. Germline V CDR1 and CDR2: LGHDT, YNNKEL (reference sequence). This CDR3 contains 15 residues. Unmatched junction bases numbered 10, after V lost 5 bases and J lost 6 bases. The CDR3 here is CASSLTGTAAQPQHF. In DNA form, the CDR3 reads TGTGCCAGCAGCTTAACAGGGACAGCAGCTCAGCCCCAGCATTTT.

The chain has TRBV6-2 or TRBV6-3 and TRBJ1-5; TRBD1 matches at 7 bases. The germline V gene has CDR1 MNHEY and CDR2 SVGEGT. V shed 4 bases and J 4 bases; nucleotides not matched to a gene: 13. The CDR3 length is 17 residues. CDR3 sequence: CASSSTVGTAVNQPQHF. The CDR3 nucleotides read TGTGCCAGCAGTTCGACGGTCGGGACAGCTGTGAATCAGCCCCAGCATTTT.

J is TRBJ1-2 and V is TRBV28; no clear D gene. CDR3 size: 19 residues. Deletions cut 4 bases from V and 5 bases from J, with 29 bases between. Germline V gene sequence: CDR1 MDHEN, CDR2 SYDVKM. CDR3 nucleotides: TGTGCCAGCAGTTCCAACGGTCAGCTCGGGTCCCCCTTTAAATATGGCTACACCTTC. Encoded protein: CASSSNGQLGSPFKYGYTF.

The rearrangement joins TRBV7-2 to TRBJ1-2; D gene ambiguous. Germline V gives CDR1 SGHTA, CDR2 FQGNSA. V gave up 3 bases and J gave up 4 bases, with 9 bases separating them. This CDR3 spans 13 amino acids. CDR3 DNA sequence: TGTGCCAGCAGCTTGGAGGTCCGCTATGGCTACACCTTC. Amino acid sequence: CASSLEVRYGYTF.

In regard to this clone: Other nucleotide sequences from this sample produce the same CDR3. This CDR3 is CASSLGQENQPQHF. The CDR3 DNA reads as TGCGCCAGCAGCCTGGGACAGGAGAATCAGCCCCAGCATTTT. V is TRBV5-1 and J is TRBJ1-5, with TRBD1 matching 8 bases. The J segment lost 4 bases and the V segment lost 4 bases, leaving 4 bases of the junction unmatched. Germline assignment: CDR1 SGHRS and CDR2 YFSETQ. The CDR3 consists of 14 residues.

The chain has TRBV18 and TRBJ2-2; tentatively, D is TRBD1 (5 bases). CDR1 and CDR2 (germline): KGHSH, LQKENI. This CDR3 spans 16 amino acids. The V and J ends lost 3 bases and 7 bases respectively, with 18 bases between them. CDR3 region: CASSPPGSPMNGELFF. CDR3 nucleotide sequence: TGTGCCAGCTCACCTCCAGGGTCCCCTATGAACGGGGAGCTGTTTTTT.

This clone was picked up one time. V is TRBV18 and J is TRBJ2-3; D remains unclear. This CDR3 contains 15 residues. V dropped 3 bases and J dropped 4 bases, with 14 bases sitting between them. The germline CDR1 and CDR2 sequences are KGHSH and LQKENI. In DNA, the CDR3 is TGTGCCAGCTCACCGCCGCAGCGAGAGGCAGATACGCAGTATTTT. Protein: CASSPPQREADTQYF.

The chain is built from TRBV6-2 or TRBV6-3 and TRBJ1-5; maybe TRBD1 (6 bases). CDR3 length: 15 amino acids. From germline, CDR1 is MNHEY and CDR2 SVGEGT. Trimming shortened V by 4 bases and J by 0 bases, and 10 bases separated the two germline ends. CDR3 in DNA: TGTGCCAGCAGTTCCCGGACAGCTAGCAATCAGCCCCAGCATTTT. Encoded protein: CASSSRTASNQPQHF.

J is TRBJ1-5 and V is TRBV30; the match to TRBD1 covers 7 bases. CDR1 GTSNPN and CDR2 SVGIG come from the germline V gene (reference sequence). The length of the CDR3 is 13 residues. Trimming cost V 4 bases and J 1 base; bases outside gene matches: 1. The DNA for the CDR3 is TGTGCCTGGAACAGGGGAAGCAATCAGCCCCAGCATTTT. Protein: CAWNRGSNQPQHF.

This clone has just one count. V is TRBV5-1 and J is TRBJ1-1; D gene uncertain. The V gene's germline CDR1 is SGHRS and CDR2 YFSETQ. This CDR3 contains 16 residues. The V end was cut by 5 bases, the J end by 3 bases, with 20 bases between. The CDR3 is CASRSSASARDTEAFF. Written as DNA, the CDR3 is TGCGCCAGCAGGAGTTCCGCGTCTGCCCGAGACACTGAAGCTTTCTTT.